This T cell receptor beta chain is from a study of cytomegalovirus exposure and HLA in healthy donors. The CDR3 is made up of 15 amino acids. Germline CDR1 and CDR2: LNHDA and SQIVND (reference sequence). V lost 6 bases and J lost 6; bases outside the gene matches: 6. 13 Jbeta primers and 60 Vbeta primers were used for the PCR. Measured with immunoSEQ multiplex PCR; TCRdb has only the in-frame clones, and not every one. The sample carries over 80,000 clones, about 79% recorded once. This chain links TRBV19 with TRBJ2-2, with 11 nucleotides matching TRBD2. Sequencing used PBMCs. This TCR derives from a man aged 45-60 years in good health and CMV-seronegative. Here the CDR3 reads CASRVIAGGAGELFF. The DNA of the CDR3 is TGTGCCAGTAGGGTGATAGCGGGAGGGGCCGGGGAGCTGTTTTTT.